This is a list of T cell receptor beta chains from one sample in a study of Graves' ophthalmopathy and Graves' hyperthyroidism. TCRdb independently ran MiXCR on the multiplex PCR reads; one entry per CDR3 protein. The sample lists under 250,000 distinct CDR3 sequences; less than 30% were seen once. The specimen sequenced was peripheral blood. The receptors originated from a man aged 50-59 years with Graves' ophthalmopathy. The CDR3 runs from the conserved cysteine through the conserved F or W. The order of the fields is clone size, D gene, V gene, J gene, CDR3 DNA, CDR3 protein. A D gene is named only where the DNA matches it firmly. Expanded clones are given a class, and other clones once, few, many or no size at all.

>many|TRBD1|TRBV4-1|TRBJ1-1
TGCGCCAGCAGCCAAGAGACAGGGGTGAACACTGAAGCTTTCTTT
CASSQETGVNTEAFF
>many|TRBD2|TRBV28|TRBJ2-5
TGTGCCAGCAGCCAACTAGCGGGAGCGACCCAGTACTTC
CASSQLAGATQYF
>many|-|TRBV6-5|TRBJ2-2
TGTGCCAGCAGTTACTCGGGAAACACCGGGGAGCTGTTTTTT
CASSYSGNTGELFF
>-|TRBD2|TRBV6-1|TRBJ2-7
TGTGCCAGCAGTGGGACTAGCGGAGGCTACGAGCAGTACTTC
CASSGTSGGYEQYF
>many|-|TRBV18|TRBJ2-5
TGTGCCAGCTCACCAAGGCTGCAAGAGACCCAGTACTTC
CASSPRLQETQYF
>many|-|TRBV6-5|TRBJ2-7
TGTGCCAGCAGTTACTCGGGAGGGGGAAGGGACGAGCAGTACTTC
CASSYSGGGRDEQYF
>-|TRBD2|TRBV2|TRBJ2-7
TGTGCCAGCAGGCACGGGACTAGCGGAGTTTACGAGCAGTACTTC
CASRHGTSGVYEQYF
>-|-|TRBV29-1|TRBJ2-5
TGCAGCGTTGTATGGTTTGGGGGAATGGAGACCCAGTACTTC
CSVVWFGGMETQYF
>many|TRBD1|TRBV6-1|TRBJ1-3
TGTGCCAGCAGAAGGGGACAGTTTAGCTCTGGAAACACCATATATTTT
CASRRGQFSSGNTIYF
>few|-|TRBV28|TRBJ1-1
TGTGCCAGCAGGGAAATCATGAACACTGAAGCTTTCTTT
CASREIMNTEAFF
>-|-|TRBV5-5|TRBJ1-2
TGTGCCAGCAGCTTGAACCACGGGACCAGCCGGGGCTACACCTTC
CASSLNHGTSRGYTF
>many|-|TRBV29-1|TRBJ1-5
TGCAGCGTGTCGGGGGGAAGGGGACAGCCCCAGCATTTT
CSVSGGRGQPQHF
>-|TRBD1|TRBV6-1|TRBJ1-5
TGTGCCAGCAGTGACAACAGGGGGGGCAATCAGCCCCAGCATTTT
CASSDNRGGNQPQHF
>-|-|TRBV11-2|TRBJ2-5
TGTGCCAGCAGCTTACGGGGTAGGGCAACGTGGGAGACCCAGTACTTC
CASSLRGRATWETQYF
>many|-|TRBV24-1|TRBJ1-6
TGTGCCACCAGAGGCGGTTTGGCAGGGGCGAATTCACCCCTCCACTTT
CATRGGLAGANSPLHF
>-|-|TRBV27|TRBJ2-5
TGTGCCTCCACCGGGGGACAGCACCAAGAGACCCAGTACTTC
CASTGGQHQETQYF
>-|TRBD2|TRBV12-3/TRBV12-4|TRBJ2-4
TGTGCCAGCAGTTCCGGTAGACTAGCGGGAGGGCCGACAAAGGTTCAGTACTTC
CASSSGRLAGGPTKVQYF
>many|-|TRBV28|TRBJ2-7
TGTGCCAGCAGTTCCCGGGACATTGTTTACGAGCAGTACTTC
CASSSRDIVYEQYF
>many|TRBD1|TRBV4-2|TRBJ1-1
TGTGCCAGCAGCCAGCCGGGACAGGGGACGAACACTGAAGCTTTCTTT
CASSQPGQGTNTEAFF
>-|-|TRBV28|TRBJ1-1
TGTGCCAGCAGTTTATTTTTAGCGGTCACACAGAACACTGAAGCTTTCTTT
CASSLFLAVTQNTEAFF
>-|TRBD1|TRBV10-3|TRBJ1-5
TGTGCCATCAGTGAGTCGGGGACAGGGGGTGGCAATCAGCCCCAGCATTTT
CAISESGTGGGNQPQHF
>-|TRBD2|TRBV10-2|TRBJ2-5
TGCGCCAGCAGTGAGTCGTCGAGCGGGAGGGCCGACCGTTACTTC
CASSESSSGRADRYF
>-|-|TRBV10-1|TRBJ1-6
TGCGCCACCAAGGGGGGCAGAATTAATTCACCCCTCCACTTT
CATKGGRINSPLHF
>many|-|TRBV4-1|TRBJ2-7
TGCGCCAGCAGCCAAGTTAGGCGGGACCCGATCTACGAGCAGTACTTC
CASSQVRRDPIYEQYF
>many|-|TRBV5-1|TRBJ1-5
TGCGCCAGCAGTCCAGGGGCGGATAGCAATCAGCCCCAGCATTTT
CASSPGADSNQPQHF
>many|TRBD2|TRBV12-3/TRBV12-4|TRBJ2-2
TGTGCCAGCAGTTGGACTAGCGGGACCACTATCGGGGAGCTGTTTTTT
CASSWTSGTTIGELFF
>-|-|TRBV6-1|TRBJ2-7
TGTGCCAGCAGTGTAACAGGGAGGTACTACGAGCAGTACTTC
CASSVTGRYYEQYF
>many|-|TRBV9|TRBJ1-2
TGTGCCAGCAGCTCCAGCCCAGGTGACGGCTACACCTTC
CASSSSPGDGYTF
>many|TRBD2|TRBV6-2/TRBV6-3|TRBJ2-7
TGTGCCAGCGGCCCGGGCGGGAGGGCTTTATACGAGCAGTACTTC
CASGPGGRALYEQYF
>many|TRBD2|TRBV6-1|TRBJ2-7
TGTGCCAGCAGTGGGACTAGCGGCCGCGGAGGCGAGCAGTACTTC
CASSGTSGRGGEQYF
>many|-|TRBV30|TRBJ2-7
TGTGCCTGGAGGTTGGCCCTGGGGTTAAGCGAGCAGTACTTC
CAWRLALGLSEQYF
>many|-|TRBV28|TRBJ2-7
TGTGCCAGCAGTTCCCCCCAGGTTGCGACAGGAGGCGAGCAGTACTTC
CASSSPQVATGGEQYF
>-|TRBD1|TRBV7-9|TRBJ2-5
TGTGCCAGCAGCATCGGGACAGGGGTAGAGACCCAGTACTTC
CASSIGTGVETQYF
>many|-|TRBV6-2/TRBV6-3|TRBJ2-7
TGTGCCTGCAGTTACTCGGAGGGGGCAGCGAACGAGCAGTACTTC
CACSYSEGAANEQYF
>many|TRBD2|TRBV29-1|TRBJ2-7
TGCAGCGTTGAAAAAGCTGACCTAGCGGGAGTCTCCTACGAGCAGTACTTC
CSVEKADLAGVSYEQYF
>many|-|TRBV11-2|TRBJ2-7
TGTGCCAGCAGCTTAGTTCTTCTGGCGAGTGAGCAGTACTTC
CASSLVLLASEQYF
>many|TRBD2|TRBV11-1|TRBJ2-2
TGTGCCAGCAGCTTCGGGAGCGGGGGACTAGCGGGTTCCGGGGAGCTGTTTTTT
CASSFGSGGLAGSGELFF
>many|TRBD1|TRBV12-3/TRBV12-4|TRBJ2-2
TGTGCCAGCAGTTTCCCCCTCGACAGGGGGCAAACCGGGGAGCTGTTTTTT
CASSFPLDRGQTGELFF
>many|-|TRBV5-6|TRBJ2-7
TGTGCCAGCAGCCGGACGGATGGCTACGAGCAGTACTTC
CASSRTDGYEQYF
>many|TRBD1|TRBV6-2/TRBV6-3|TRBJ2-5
TGTGCCAGCACCTGGACAGGGCTTTCCCAAGAGACCCAGTACTTC
CASTWTGLSQETQYF
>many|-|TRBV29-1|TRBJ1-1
TGCAGCGTTGTGTCGACAGGCAACACTGAAGCTTTCTTT
CSVVSTGNTEAFF
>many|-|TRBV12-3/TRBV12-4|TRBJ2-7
TGTGCCAGCACTCTCTCCACAGGTGTCGGCGAGCAGTACTTC
CASTLSTGVGEQYF
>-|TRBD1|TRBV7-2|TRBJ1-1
TGTGCCAGCAGACCGGACAGGACTAACACTGAAGCTTTCTTT
CASRPDRTNTEAFF
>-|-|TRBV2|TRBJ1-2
TGTGCCACCGAGCCGGAGGCCCGGAGCGGCTACACCTTC
CATEPEARSGYTF
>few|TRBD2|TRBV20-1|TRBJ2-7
TGCAGTGCTAGTCATATAGCGGGAGGGCCAAGTCTTTACGAGCAGTACTTC
CSASHIAGGPSLYEQYF
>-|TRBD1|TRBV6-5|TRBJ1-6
TGTGCCAGCAGTTACACAAGGACAGGGGGAAGTTCACCCCTCCACTTT
CASSYTRTGGSSPLHF
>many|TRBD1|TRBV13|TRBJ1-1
TGTGCCAGCAGCATCCGGGACAGGAACACTGAAGCTTTCTTT
CASSIRDRNTEAFF
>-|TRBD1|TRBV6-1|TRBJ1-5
TGTGCCAGCAAGAGTCCGGGACAGGGCAATCAGCCCCAGCATTTT
CASKSPGQGNQPQHF
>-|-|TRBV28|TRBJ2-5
TGTGCCAGTAGTGGACATTTCCAAGAGACCCAGTACTTC
CASSGHFQETQYF
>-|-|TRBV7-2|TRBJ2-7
TGTGCCAGCAGCTTAAGCGATGGGACCTTCTACGAGCAGTACTTC
CASSLSDGTFYEQYF
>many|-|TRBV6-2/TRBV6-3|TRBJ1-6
TGTGCCAGCGAGGGGTCGGCAGGCAATTCACCCCTCCACTTT
CASEGSAGNSPLHF
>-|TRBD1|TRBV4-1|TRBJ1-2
TGCGCCAGCAGCCCAGGGGGGGGGACAGGTCTAAATGGCTACACCTTC
CASSPGGGTGLNGYTF
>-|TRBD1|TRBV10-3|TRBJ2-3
TGTGCCATCAGTGTAGCCCCGACAGGGGTCGGCACAGATACGCAGTATTTT
CAISVAPTGVGTDTQYF
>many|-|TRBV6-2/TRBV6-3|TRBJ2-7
TGTGCCAGCAGTTTCCACGTTTACGAGCAGTACTTC
CASSFHVYEQYF